Listed below are T cell receptor beta chains from one sample, sequenced in a study of shared clonotypes between healthy human individuals. This table comes from immunoSEQ multiplex PCR, and its TCRdb copy is limited to in-frame clones, with some not included. The sample includes about 1,800,000 clones, roughly 94% seen only once; the top ten take 0.95% to 1.5%. Sample: naive CD8+ T cells sorted from blood. These receptors came from a man younger than 35 in good health. Both conserved end residues are part of each CDR3. The order of the fields is CDR3 DNA, CDR3 protein, D gene, V gene, clone size, J gene. A D gene is named only where the DNA matches it firmly. For some rows the clone size is stated as once, few or many, or as a class when expanded; others skip it.

DNA: TGTGCCAGTTCACGGGACCACACTGAAGCTTTCTTT; CDR3: CASSRDHTEAFF; D: NA; V: TRBV19; size: NA; J: TRBJ1-1
DNA: TGCGCCAGCAGCTTGGATGGCGGCAGGGGGAGGATTGCAACTAATGAAAAACTGTTTTTT; CDR3: CASSLDGGRGRIATNEKLFF; D: TRBD1; V: TRBV5-1; size: NA; J: TRBJ1-4
DNA: TGTGCCAGCAGTGGACAGGGGGCGGGACAGCCCCAGCATTTT; CDR3: CASSGQGAGQPQHF; D: TRBD1; V: TRBV28; size: NA; J: TRBJ1-5
DNA: TGTGCCAGCAGCCCCCCAGGGGGCGAAGAGACCCAGTACTTC; CDR3: CASSPPGGEETQYF; D: TRBD1; V: TRBV11-2; size: once; J: TRBJ2-5
DNA: TGCGCCAGCAGCCAAGCACTAGGAGGGTACGAGCAGTACTTC; CDR3: CASSQALGGYEQYF; D: NA; V: TRBV4-3; size: NA; J: TRBJ2-7
DNA: TGTGCCAGCAGCTTGATTGGGGTCTCCTACAATGAGCAGTTCTTC; CDR3: CASSLIGVSYNEQFF; D: NA; V: TRBV5-8; size: NA; J: TRBJ2-1
DNA: TGCAGCGTTGTCGGGGCGGAGCCGTCGGACTATGGCTACACCTTC; CDR3: CSVVGAEPSDYGYTF; D: NA; V: TRBV29-1; size: once; J: TRBJ1-2
DNA: TGTGCCAGCAGTAACGGGGCAACCTTAGAGACCGGGGAGCTGTTTTTT; CDR3: CASSNGATLETGELFF; D: NA; V: TRBV28; size: NA; J: TRBJ2-2
DNA: TGTGCCAGCAGTTACTCCAGGGGTAGCACAGATACGCAGTATTTT; CDR3: CASSYSRGSTDTQYF; D: NA; V: TRBV6-5; size: NA; J: TRBJ2-3
DNA: TGTGCCAGTAGTATCGGTTTTGGCGAGCTAAGAGAGCAGTTCTTC; CDR3: CASSIGFGELREQFF; D: NA; V: TRBV19; size: NA; J: TRBJ2-1
DNA: TGTGCCAGCAGCTTCCGGGACACTAACTCCTACGAGCAGTACTTC; CDR3: CASSFRDTNSYEQYF; D: NA; V: TRBV5-4; size: NA; J: TRBJ2-7
DNA: TGTGCCAGCAGTGAGGGGACAGCTTCCAGTGGCTACACCTTC; CDR3: CASSEGTASSGYTF; D: TRBD1; V: TRBV25-1; size: NA; J: TRBJ1-2
DNA: TGTGCCAGCAGTTCCCTTGGACGGACTGAAGCTTTCTTT; CDR3: CASSSLGRTEAFF; D: NA; V: TRBV27; size: NA; J: TRBJ1-1
DNA: TGTGCCAGCAGCTTTTCGGGGGGCCCCAACTATGGCTACACCTTC; CDR3: CASSFSGGPNYGYTF; D: NA; V: TRBV7-8; size: NA; J: TRBJ1-2
DNA: TGCGCCAGCAGCAGTTCTAGCGGGGTTACAGATACGCAGTATTTT; CDR3: CASSSSSGVTDTQYF; D: TRBD2; V: TRBV4-3; size: NA; J: TRBJ2-3
DNA: TGTGCCAGCAGTTACTCGACAGGTAGCGTCTATGGCTACACCTTC; CDR3: CASSYSTGSVYGYTF; D: NA; V: TRBV6-5; size: NA; J: TRBJ1-2
DNA: TGCGCCAGCAGCTCGAGGGAAGCGGGGGGGCCCCCTTCCTACGAGCAGTACTTC; CDR3: CASSSREAGGPPSYEQYF; D: TRBD2; V: TRBV5-1; size: NA; J: TRBJ2-7
DNA: TGTGCCAGTAGTATAGTCGGGACAGCAGGCAATGAGCAGTTCTTC; CDR3: CASSIVGTAGNEQFF; D: TRBD1; V: TRBV19; size: NA; J: TRBJ2-1
DNA: TGCGCCAGCAGTGACAGGGACTCTGGAAACACCATATATTTT; CDR3: CASSDRDSGNTIYF; D: NA; V: TRBV10-2; size: NA; J: TRBJ1-3
DNA: TGTGCCAGCAGCCCGCCTACAGACAATGAGCAGTTCTTC; CDR3: CASSPPTDNEQFF; D: NA; V: TRBV13; size: NA; J: TRBJ2-1
DNA: TGTGCCAGCAGTAATGGCGGGGGGGCCGGGGAGACCCAGTACTTC; CDR3: CASSNGGGAGETQYF; D: TRBD2; V: TRBV19; size: NA; J: TRBJ2-5
DNA: TGTGCCAGCAGTTCTCCCAGGGAGGGGGACACCGGGGAGCTGTTTTTT; CDR3: CASSSPREGDTGELFF; D: NA; V: TRBV13; size: NA; J: TRBJ2-2
DNA: TGTGCTAGTGGTTCCCGGACAGGCCTCTTATCGTCTCTCCGTCGCATTGGTACCGCTTTCTTT; CDR3: CASGSRTGLLSSLRRIGTAFF; D: TRBD1; V: TRBV12-5; size: once; J: TRBJ1-1
DNA: TGTGCCATCAGTGATACCGGGACAGGGCTTATGAACACTGAAGCTTTCTTT; CDR3: CAISDTGTGLMNTEAFF; D: TRBD1; V: TRBV10-3; size: NA; J: TRBJ1-1
DNA: TGTGCCAGCTTAAGTACCTACGAGCAGTACTTC; CDR3: CASLSTYEQYF; D: NA; V: TRBV2; size: NA; J: TRBJ2-7
DNA: TGTGCCAGCAGCTTGGATGGAGGAGGAGCCTACGAGCAGTACTTC; CDR3: CASSLDGGGAYEQYF; D: NA; V: TRBV5-4; size: NA; J: TRBJ2-7